Below, one T cell receptor beta chain is given with its context. These data come from a study of CD8 T cells in Susac syndrome. In germline, CDR1 is DFQATT, CDR2 SNEGSKA (reference sequence). V dropped 6 bases and J dropped 0 bases, with 27 bases sitting between them. The CDR3 sequence is 19 residues long. While serving as controls, healthy donors were matched for age and sex. The authors reverse transcribed 0.5 to 1 ug RNA with random hexamers. TCRdb re-called the immunoSEQ multiplex PCR reads through MiXCR, storing one row per CDR3 protein. Of 150,000 to 200,000 distinct CDR3 sequences in the sample, about 95% were seen once.

Material: CD4+ T cells from PBMCs. This receptor was obtained from a human donor in good health. The chain joins TRBV20-1 to TRBJ2-1, with D perhaps matching TRBD1 (5 bases). This chain's CDR3 is CSARPHQGSSRYSYNEQFF. The CDR3, as DNA: TGCAGTGCCCGTCCACACCAGGGTTCATCACGATACTCCTACAATGAGCAGTTCTTC.